This TCR beta chain was retrieved from a study of a mutant IDH1 vaccine in newly diagnosed glioma. In the study overall: The start of vaccination came 4-6 weeks after radiotherapy alone, or with temozolomide cycles.

Indicated time point: week 5, during vaccination. The content of each vaccine dose was 300 ug of mutant IDH1 20-mer peptide, and topical imiquimod accompanied it. Donors had new WHO grade 3 or 4 IDH1-mutant, ATRX-lost astrocytomas. As for this clone: The target antigen is unknown.

Sequencing was performed with immunoSEQ multiplex PCR; in TCRdb, only in-frame clones are kept and a portion is missing. The sample holds approximately 26,000 clones, around 92% seen once. The clonotype originates from a young man with glioma. Sequences were derived from PBMCs, sampled from a glioma patient whose treatment included an IDH1 peptide vaccine.

The CDR3 coding sequence is TGCAGCGCACGGAGCTCCTACAATGAGCAGTTCTTC. Translating it yields CSARSSYNEQFF. The V and J genes are TRBV29-1 and TRBJ2-1; D unclear. The V gene's germline CDR1 is SQVTM and CDR2 ANQGSEA. The CDR3 length is 12 residues. Trimming cost V 7 bases and J 0 bases, with 7 bases left between them.